This T cell receptor beta chain was captured in a study of blood T cell repertoires in COVID-19 (dated by TCRdb to 2018 to 2021). The study in broad terms: Collaborator samples came from the United States, Italy and Spain and covered acute and convalescent phases of COVID-19. HLA class I and class II types, where available, came from metadata supplied by the sample provider rather than from assay-based typing. Nearly every sample came with metadata listing a de-identified subject ID, COVID-19 status, age in years and sex. The repertoires were released in a freely available public database meant as a resource for research on the immune response to SARS-CoV-2. Samples came from the ongoing ImmuneRACE study (first 160 participants) plus 1,254 subjects from 6 global collaborators. Subjects who had been exposed to COVID-19, were actively infected with it, or had recovered from it provided the deeply sampled blood TCRbeta repertoires that made up the dataset. The prospective study material was composed of cDNA or gDNA derived from T cells, B-cell-depleted T cells, or PBMCs.

The immunoSEQ Assay, a bias-controlled multiplex PCR, was used to amplify TCRbeta CDR3 regions from genomic DNA. The study's processing was this. The number of nucleated cells in each sample was estimated by amplification of reference gene primers within the assay. To quantify the absolute abundance of each unique TCRbeta CDR3 rearrangement, sequence reads were collapsed and filtered. For each sample, productive Simpson clonality was calculated as the square root of Simpson's diversity index across productive rearrangements. This is the immuneACCESS table as TCRdb keeps it, with only in-frame sequences that have V and J called. A part of the clones is gone; compared with another copy, unresolved V genes explain less than half, and the rest is unexplained. The DNA gave D and trimming, while V, J and clone size come from that table. The sample data list around 200,000 clones, and around 82% of these were observed just once. The biggest ten clones account for less than 3.5% of the sample.

Collaborating institutions collected whole blood in K2EDTA tubes following their own protocols. Collaborator samples were shipped for TCRbeta analysis as frozen whole blood, isolated PBMCs, or DNA extracted from either sample type. Via the germline V gene (reference sequence), CDR1 is MNHEY and CDR2 SMNVEV. V trim: 4 bases; J trim: 5 bases; unmatched bases: 11. The CDR3 sequence holds 16 residues, the cysteine and phenylalanine included. The only DNA kept is the CDR3, 48 bases in frame from the first base. Findings and caveats that apply to the study as a whole: How much clinical and demographic metadata was included differed by source and by participant, and the metadata was provided uncurated.

For this clone: The target of this receptor is not known. No clone much larger than this one lies a single base away; base qualities are absent.

The sequence is built from TRBV27 and TRBJ2-3, and 8 junction bases match TRBD2. This clonotype was obtained from a man between 45 and 60 years old with active or convalescent COVID-19. Material for sequencing was peripheral blood. The DNA reads as follows: TGTGCCAGCAGTTCCCTGAGTAGCGGGGCCCGAGATACGCAGTATTTT. This is translated as CASSSLSSGARDTQYF.